Detailed here is one T cell receptor beta chain. No antigen is known for it. No per-base quality is available; no much larger clone lies one base away. Receptor amplification or capture employed 5' RACE. Sequencing instrument: NextSeq 500. To correct for sequencing error and PCR bias, the TCR library protocol tagged individual cDNA molecules with unique molecular identifiers. Both TCR alpha and beta chains were sequenced, and tight co-correlation was observed between alpha and beta sequence abundances in each sample. The authors processed their data as follows. Decombinator V4 was used to perform V gene, J gene and CDR3 annotation of TCR sequences. TCRs were defined as expanded if a significant change between any two time points was detected under a Poisson model with p below 0.0001. TCR abundances were normalised to the total number of TCRs sequenced per sample and were expressed as counts per million. TRAV1-2 paired with TRAJ12, TRAJ20 or TRAJ33 defined MAIT TCRs, while TRAV10 paired with TRAJ18 defined iNKT TCRs. VDJdb, accessed on 1 November 2021, was searched for TCRs annotated for CMV, EBV and SARS-CoV-2, and TCRs annotated for more than one antigen were excluded. Starting from the raw public reads, TCRdb applied fastp trimming at Q25, assembled clones with MiXCR and retained in-frame beta chains. Merged by CDR3 protein, the rows form single entries marked with the most common genes and DNA. The V and J calls reflect TCRdb's pipeline rather than the authors' work. The sample data list about 77,000 distinct CDR3 sequences, and about 5% of these were observed just once. The ten top clones hold roughly 7.3% of the sample.

These data are taken from a study of early T cells in non-severe SARS-CoV-2 infection (dated by TCRdb to about 2021). Regarding the study in general: Because TCR sequencing was done on bulk RNA from unsorted whole blood, the alpha and beta chains could not be paired.

CDR1 and CDR2 are read off the germline V gene as SGDLS and YYNGEE. CDR3 length: 16 amino acids, cysteine to phenylalanine. Only the CDR3 portion is preserved as DNA: 48 bases, with reading frame beginning at the first base. Trimming takes 4 bases from V and 6 bases from J, and the germline ends sit 23 bases apart. Set within a cohort of healthcare workers in London, UK, this nested case-control study involved weekly PCR testing of nasopharyngeal swabs along with blood sampling. Between 23 and 31 March 2020, the week of the UK lockdown, healthcare workers were enrolled and then followed up weekly for as long as 16 weeks. The paper as a whole reports these results and caveats: VDJdb matching was skewed toward anti-spike CD8 responses, so virus-specific expansions were likely underestimated and private and CD4 specificities were missed.

This clonotype originated in an adult who was a healthcare worker with PCR-confirmed SARS-CoV-2 infection or an uninfected control (not recorded which). The V gene is TRBV9 and the J gene is TRBJ2-7; the D gene is perhaps TRBD1, on 6 matching bases. Sequencing was performed on whole blood, taken at baseline. The DNA reads TGTGCCAGCAGCCCTGCCGGGACACGGATGCCCGTCGAGCAGTACTTC. Its protein product is CASSPAGTRMPVEQYF.